This T cell receptor (beta chain) comes out of a study of shared clonotypes between healthy human individuals. Study-level background: Per donor, three plates held CD4 naive cells, three held CD4 memory, two held CD8 naive and one held CD8 memory. Study findings and constraints: Donors were few, which limited the genetic and exposure-history diversity represented. Sampling was confined to blood; repertoires within tissues likely differ.

Measured with immunoSEQ multiplex PCR; TCRdb has only the in-frame clones, and not every one. Of approximately 2.1 million clones detected, more than 85% appear once; the ten largest clones hold about 0.39%. To note about this clone: The antigen is unknown. In the same sample, other DNA sequences code for this CDR3.

V lost 2 bases and J 0 bases, leaving 9 bases between the germline ends. Germline lookup yields CDR1 SGHTA and CDR2 FQGNSA. The CDR3 contains 15 residues. The gene calls are TRBV7-2 and TRBJ2-3; D gene unclear. Sample: naive CD4+ T cells from PBMCs. Specified subset: CD45RA+ positively selected. The source of this sequence is a man in his late teens or twenties in good health. Some clones in this sample may be carry-over from other donors' samples. The CDR3 region is CASSLLGSSTDTQYF. CDR3 coding DNA: TGTGCCAGCAGCTTACTGGGCTCTAGCACAGATACGCAGTATTTT.